These T cell receptor beta chains were read from a single sample in a study of T-cell reconstitution after alpha-beta-depleted transplantation in children. TCRdb itself ran the PCR reads through MiXCR, one entry per CDR3 protein. The sample includes 200,000 to 250,000 distinct CDR3 sequences, 11% of them seen just once. Sample: PBMCs, taken before TCRalphabeta/CD19-depleted stem cell transplant. Receptors were obtained from a child under three years old with acute myeloid leukemia, due to receive a stem cell transplant. The CDR3 runs from the conserved cysteine through the conserved F or W. D genes are given only for firm matches. Size is omitted from some rows. Given values are once, few, many or a class for expanded clones.

DNA	CDR3	V	J	D	size
TGCGCCAGCAGCTCGACAGGGGGCATGGATTTAGGTGAGCAGTTCTTC	CASSSTGGMDLGEQFF	TRBV5-1	TRBJ2-1	TRBD1	many
TGTGCCAGCAGCTATACAGGGCCTAATGAAAAACTGTTTTTT	CASSYTGPNEKLFF	TRBV12-3/TRBV12-4	TRBJ1-4	NA	many
TGTGCCAGCAGAACAATCCGGGACAGCACCTACGAGCAGTACTTC	CASRTIRDSTYEQYF	TRBV28	TRBJ2-7	TRBD1	NA
TGTGCCACCAGAAAACCCTTAGCGGGAGGACTCTACGAGCAGTACTTC	CATRKPLAGGLYEQYF	TRBV6-2/TRBV6-3	TRBJ2-7	TRBD2	medium-sized
TGCGCCAGCAGCTTCGAGACTAGCGGGGGGACTTCTTCCGCAGATACGCAGTATTTT	CASSFETSGGTSSADTQYF	TRBV5-1	TRBJ2-3	TRBD2	many
TGTGCCAGCAGTTACTCAGCCGCAGGGCCCGCCTTAGCCAAAAACATTCAGTACTTC	CASSYSAAGPALAKNIQYF	TRBV6-2/TRBV6-3	TRBJ2-4	NA	few
TGTGCCAGCAGCTGGGACAGGGGCTATGGCTACACCTTC	CASSWDRGYGYTF	TRBV11-3	TRBJ1-2	TRBD1	many
TGTGCCAGCAGTTCCTCTTTAGCGGGAGTGCTTGAGCAGTTCTTC	CASSSSLAGVLEQFF	TRBV27	TRBJ2-1	TRBD2	many
TGCGCCAGCAGCCCAGGATGGTCGCGGAACACTGAAGCTTTCTTT	CASSPGWSRNTEAFF	TRBV5-1	TRBJ1-1	NA	NA
TGCGCCAGCAGCATACGAGCGGGAGTGGCGAAGTACCAAGAGACCCAGTACTTC	CASSIRAGVAKYQETQYF	TRBV5-1	TRBJ2-5	TRBD2	many
TGCGCCAGCAGCTCCGACGGACAGCTTAGCACAGATACGCAGTATTTT	CASSSDGQLSTDTQYF	TRBV5-1	TRBJ2-3	NA	NA
TGTGCCAGCAGCAGGGGGACAGTGGGTAATTCACCCCTCCACTTT	CASSRGTVGNSPLHF	TRBV7-8	TRBJ1-6	TRBD1	many
TGCGCCAGCAGAATTAGCGGGAGCTCCTACAATGAGCAGTTCTTC	CASRISGSSYNEQFF	TRBV5-1	TRBJ2-1	TRBD2	many
TGCGCCAGCAGCTTACGGACTAGCGGGAGGGCCGTAAATGAGCAGTTCTTC	CASSLRTSGRAVNEQFF	TRBV5-1	TRBJ2-1	TRBD2	NA
TGCGCCAGCAGCTCCCTCCGGGGCGACTATGGCTACACCTTC	CASSSLRGDYGYTF	TRBV5-1	TRBJ1-2	NA	NA
TGCAGTGCTAGAGATCAACAGCTCCTAACAGTAGCCAAAAACATTCAGTACTTC	CSARDQQLLTVAKNIQYF	TRBV20-1	TRBJ2-4	NA	many
TGTGCCACCAGTGAGTCGGGGACAGATGACACCTACGAGCAGTACTTC	CATSESGTDDTYEQYF	TRBV24-1	TRBJ2-7	TRBD1	many
TGCAGTTCCTTATCCGGGACAGGTGCTAGCGGCTCACCCCTCCACTTT	CSSLSGTGASGSPLHF	TRBV20-1	TRBJ1-6	TRBD1	many
TGTGCCAGCCTGAGGGGACAGGGGTTCCACGAGCAGTACTTC	CASLRGQGFHEQYF	TRBV6-1	TRBJ2-7	TRBD1	many
TGTGCCAGCAAATCGTTCGGGGGCGTGTACGGGAACATTCAGTACTTC	CASKSFGGVYGNIQYF	TRBV2	TRBJ2-4	NA	NA
TGTGCCAGCAGCTTAAGTCGGGATGTCACTGAAGCTTTCTTT	CASSLSRDVTEAFF	TRBV7-3	TRBJ1-1	NA	NA
TGTGCCAGCAGCCGAACCGGGACAGCAGAAGACGAGCAGTACTTC	CASSRTGTAEDEQYF	TRBV5-4	TRBJ2-7	TRBD1	many
TGCGCCAGCAGTCCGGGGGGCTACAATGAGCAGTTCTTC	CASSPGGYNEQFF	TRBV5-1	TRBJ2-1	TRBD2	many
TGTGCCAGCAGCTTAGGGAGGGCAGGGGGCTATAGCAATCAGCCCCAGCATTTT	CASSLGRAGGYSNQPQHF	TRBV7-8	TRBJ1-5	TRBD1	NA
TGCGCCAGCAGCCCCCGGACCCAGCGGTTGGACATTCAGTACTTC	CASSPRTQRLDIQYF	TRBV4-1	TRBJ2-4	NA	many
TGTGCCAGCGAGGACAGCGCGAACTATGGCTACACCTTC	CASEDSANYGYTF	TRBV28	TRBJ1-2	NA	many
TGCGCCAGCAGCCCAATGGCGGACAGGTGGGGGACTGAAGCTTTCTTT	CASSPMADRWGTEAFF	TRBV5-1	TRBJ1-1	TRBD1	many
TGCAGTGCTGCCCCAGGGAATCAGCCCCAGCATTTT	CSAAPGNQPQHF	TRBV20-1	TRBJ1-5	NA	many
TGTGCCAGCAATCGACAGGGGAGGGATTCACCCCTCCACTTT	CASNRQGRDSPLHF	TRBV6-1	TRBJ1-6	TRBD1	many
TGCGCCAGCAGCCTATGGACTAGCCCATACAATGAGCAGTTCTTC	CASSLWTSPYNEQFF	TRBV5-1	TRBJ2-1	TRBD2	many
TGTGCCTGGAGCGGGGGCTCCTACAATGAGCAGTTCTTC	CAWSGGSYNEQFF	TRBV30	TRBJ2-1	NA	few
TGTGTCAGCTCACCTAGCGGGAATGAGCAGTTCTTC	CVSSPSGNEQFF	TRBV18	TRBJ2-1	TRBD2	once
TGTGCCAGCAGTGAACCTCTCGGGAACACTGAAGCTTTCTTT	CASSEPLGNTEAFF	TRBV25-1	TRBJ1-1	NA	NA